A selection of T cell receptor beta chains follows, all from one sample in a study of identical twins. MiXCR was run by TCRdb on the 5' RACE reads, yielding one entry per CDR3 protein. The sample lists roughly 710,000 distinct CDR3 sequences, approximately 6% occurring once. Sequenced material: naive T cells sorted from blood. The receptors derive from a man younger than 30 in good health. Each CDR3 is given with its conserved first and last residue. A D gene is named only where the DNA matches it firmly. Where a row states a size, it is once, few, many or the class of an expanded clone; other rows omit it.

d_call j_call v_call cdr3_length clone_size cdr3_aa cdr3_nt
NA TRBJ1-2 TRBV28 12 NA CASSPRQAVGTF TGTGCCAGCAGTCCCCGACAGGCCGTGGGGACCTTC
TRBD1 TRBJ2-2 TRBV5-1 14 NA CASSIQGATGELFF TGCGCCAGCAGCATTCAGGGGGCCACCGGGGAGCTGTTTTTT
NA TRBJ1-1 TRBV18 14 few CASSPTATWTEAFF TGTGCCAGCTCACCGACGGCAACTTGGACTGAAGCTTTCTTT
NA TRBJ2-3 TRBV6-5 16 NA CASSYLGVAGTDTQYF TGTGCCAGCAGTTACCTCGGAGTAGCGGGCACAGATACGCAGTATTTT
NA TRBJ2-7 TRBV6-2/TRBV6-3 14 NA CASRNGRGSYEQYF TGTGCCAGCAGAAACGGGAGAGGATCCTACGAGCAGTACTTC
NA TRBJ2-2 TRBV24-1 14 few CATSADPLVGELFF TGTGCCACCAGTGCAGATCCCTTGGTCGGGGAGCTGTTTTTT
NA TRBJ2-3 TRBV29-1 10 many CSVNEDTQYF TGCAGCGTTAACGAAGATACGCAGTATTTT
NA TRBJ2-5 TRBV6-1 14 few CASNQYRSQETQYF TGTGCCAGCAACCAATACCGGAGCCAAGAGACCCAGTACTTC
NA TRBJ2-5 TRBV12-3/TRBV12-4 15 few CASRKGTGARETQYF TGTGCCAGCCGTAAGGGGACCGGGGCTCGGGAGACCCAGTACTTC
TRBD1 TRBJ2-1 TRBV28 15 few CASSLVATGSNEQFF TGTGCCAGCAGTTTAGTGGCGACAGGGTCCAATGAGCAGTTCTTC
NA TRBJ2-1 TRBV12-3/TRBV12-4 12 many CASSLQGTGLLF TGTGCCAGCAGTTTACAAGGAACAGGGTTACTCTTC
NA TRBJ2-1 TRBV20-1 14 many CSARGRNWSGEQFF TGCAGTGCTAGAGGTCGTAATTGGTCGGGAGAGCAGTTCTTC
TRBD1 TRBJ2-2 TRBV7-2 16 NA CASSLEGAQLGGELFF TGTGCCAGCAGCTTAGAGGGGGCGCAACTGGGCGGGGAGCTGTTTTTT
NA TRBJ2-7 TRBV7-2 19 few CASSLAAGTTTAWIYEQYF TGTGCCAGCAGCTTAGCGGCCGGGACCACGACCGCGTGGATCTACGAGCAGTACTTC
NA TRBJ1-5 TRBV20-1 15 many CSALTRLDSNQPQHF TGCAGTGCCCTTACTAGGCTTGATAGCAATCAGCCCCAGCATTTT
NA TRBJ2-5 TRBV12-3/TRBV12-4 17 NA CASSPLPGHGGAETQYF TGTGCCAGCAGTCCATTGCCGGGACACGGAGGAGCTGAGACCCAGTACTTC
NA TRBJ2-1 TRBV20-1 12 many CSASRPGHEQFF TGCAGTGCTAGTAGACCGGGGCATGAGCAGTTCTTC
TRBD2 TRBJ2-3 TRBV7-9 15 many CASRWIGRATDTQYF TGTGCCAGCAGGTGGATTGGGAGGGCGACAGATACGCAGTATTTT
TRBD2 TRBJ2-2 TRBV12-3/TRBV12-4 15 many CASSQAGRGTGELFF TGTGCCAGCAGTCAAGCGGGGAGGGGCACCGGGGAGCTGTTTTTT
TRBD2 TRBJ2-7 TRBV7-2 16 NA CASSLVASGALYEQYF TGTGCCAGCAGCTTAGTAGCTAGCGGGGCCCTCTACGAGCAGTACTTC
NA TRBJ2-5 TRBV29-1 10 NA CSGTEETQYF TGCAGCGGGACAGAGGAGACCCAGTACTTC
NA TRBJ2-7 TRBV28 13 many CASRPGPSYEQYF TGTGCCAGCAGACCGGGACCCTCCTACGAGCAGTACTTC
TRBD2 TRBJ2-2 TRBV29-1 15 many CSALAGGSNTGELFF TGCAGCGCGCTTGCGGGAGGGTCGAACACCGGGGAGCTGTTTTTT
TRBD1 TRBJ1-2 TRBV4-3 14 many CASSQVDRGGGYTF TGCGCCAGCAGCCAAGTTGACAGGGGGGGAGGCTACACCTTC
NA TRBJ1-6 TRBV25-1 12 NA CASSEYKGPLHF TGTGCCAGCAGTGAATATAAAGGTCCCCTCCACTTT
NA TRBJ1-4 TRBV6-2/TRBV6-3 16 many CASSYSRTASNEKLFF TGTGCCAGCAGTTACTCGAGGACAGCCTCAAATGAAAAACTGTTTTTT
TRBD1 TRBJ1-1 TRBV28 15 few CASSLFGDRGTEAFF TGTGCCAGCAGTTTATTTGGGGACAGGGGGACTGAAGCTTTCTTT
NA TRBJ1-1 TRBV6-1 14 NA CASTQIGGGTEAFF TGTGCCAGCACCCAAATCGGAGGAGGGACTGAAGCTTTCTTT
NA TRBJ2-1 TRBV18 12 few CASSPDSSSGFF TGTGCCAGCTCTCCAGACTCCTCCTCAGGGTTCTTC
NA TRBJ2-1 TRBV15 17 many CATVRSAIHSSYNEQFF TGTGCCACGGTCCGCAGCGCGATCCATAGCTCCTACAATGAGCAGTTCTTC
NA TRBJ2-2 TRBV30 12 NA CAWSTPTGELFF TGTGCCTGGAGTACCCCCACCGGGGAGCTGTTTTTT
NA TRBJ1-2 TRBV20-1 16 NA CSAKGGGHSRGSGYTF TGCAGTGCTAAAGGCGGCGGACATTCAAGGGGCAGTGGCTACACCTTC
TRBD2 TRBJ2-3 TRBV7-2 16 NA CASSLGAGVRTDTQYF TGTGCCAGCAGCTTAGGGGCGGGAGTTCGCACAGATACGCAGTATTTT
TRBD1 TRBJ2-2 TRBV12-3/TRBV12-4 15 many CASNQGASHTGELFF TGTGCCAGCAACCAGGGGGCCTCTCACACCGGGGAGCTGTTTTTT
NA TRBJ1-3 TRBV19 13 few CASSIAAGATIYF TGTGCCAGTAGTATAGCGGCCGGCGCCACCATATATTTT
NA TRBJ2-3 TRBV5-1 15 few CASSPLRGGADTQYF TGCGCCAGCAGCCCCCTTAGGGGTGGCGCAGATACGCAGTATTTT
TRBD2 TRBJ2-3 TRBV9 17 many CASSRAGGPVSPNTQYF TGTGCCAGCAGCAGAGCGGGAGGGCCTGTGTCCCCCAATACGCAGTATTTT
NA TRBJ1-4 TRBV15 15 many CATSRDPGLNEKLFF TGTGCCACCAGCAGAGATCCGGGGCTTAATGAAAAACTGTTTTTT
TRBD1 TRBJ2-3 TRBV7-2 15 NA CASSNYRGNSDTQYF TGTGCCAGCAGTAACTACAGGGGGAATTCAGATACGCAGTATTTT
NA TRBJ2-1 TRBV2 19 many CASSGTAGRGDLSYNEQFF TGTGCCAGCAGTGGAACGGCAGGAAGGGGCGACCTCTCCTACAATGAGCAGTTCTTC
NA TRBJ2-6 TRBV28 15 few CASSSPARGANVLTF TGTGCCAGCAGTTCCCCTGCGAGGGGGGCCAACGTCCTGACTTTC
NA TRBJ2-7 TRBV12-3/TRBV12-4 12 many CASSYGSYEQYF TGTGCCAGCAGTTACGGTTCCTACGAGCAGTACTTC
NA TRBJ2-3 TRBV20-1 15 many CSASPEAGSTDTQYF TGCAGTGCTAGCCCGGAAGCAGGTAGCACAGATACGCAGTATTTT
NA TRBJ1-2 TRBV5-1 14 many CASSSTTGPGGYTF TGCGCCAGCAGCTCAACTACAGGGCCGGGAGGCTACACCTTC
TRBD1 TRBJ2-2 TRBV9 15 few CASSAGQGVTGELFF TGTGCCAGCAGCGCGGGACAGGGCGTCACCGGGGAGCTGTTTTTT
NA TRBJ2-1 TRBV11-2 11 NA CACSLGSEQFF TGTGCCTGCAGCTTAGGGTCTGAGCAGTTCTTC
NA TRBJ2-7 TRBV7-2 14 few CASSFGGSTYEQYF TGTGCCAGCAGCTTCGGAGGCTCGACTTACGAGCAGTACTTC
TRBD2 TRBJ2-1 TRBV5-1 17 NA CASSLGWLAGDDNEQFF TGCGCCAGCAGCTTGGGTTGGCTAGCGGGAGACGACAATGAGCAGTTCTTC
NA TRBJ2-7 TRBV4-3 16 few CASSQVAQGVIYEQYF TGCGCCAGCAGCCAAGTTGCACAGGGTGTCATCTACGAGCAGTACTTC
TRBD2 TRBJ2-3 TRBV11-2 15 few CASSLSGRRGDTQYF TGTGCCAGCAGCCTTAGCGGGAGGCGAGGAGATACGCAGTATTTT
NA TRBJ2-1 TRBV27 15 NA CASSFIAEVYNEQFF TGTGCCAGCAGTTTCATAGCGGAAGTCTACAATGAGCAGTTCTTC
NA TRBJ1-4 TRBV4-2 14 many CASSHSQAAEKLFF TGTGCCAGCAGCCATTCACAGGCGGCTGAAAAACTGTTTTTT
TRBD1 TRBJ2-7 TRBV12-3/TRBV12-4 13 few CASSSRGPYEQYF TGTGCCAGCAGTTCCAGGGGGCCCTACGAGCAGTACTTC